This passage covers 25 T cell receptor beta chains from one sample sequenced in a study of blood T cell repertoires in COVID-19. The protocol was immunoSEQ multiplex PCR, while the TCRdb copy is restricted to in-frame clones and leaves out a portion. The profile shows about 260,000 clones, more than 70% of them singletons. The source material was peripheral blood. Receptors were obtained from a woman aged 25-40 years with COVID-19, enrolled during active disease.

Here the CDR3 reads CASSEYKSPADEQYF. CDR3 coding DNA: TGTGCCAGCAGTGAATATAAGTCCCCGGCGGACGAGCAGTACTTC. The rearrangement joins TRBV6-1 to TRBJ2-7, with D unclear. The V and J ends lost 2 bases and 5 bases respectively, with 16 bases between them. Germline CDR1 and CDR2: MNHNS and SASEGT. The CDR3 sequence is 15 residues long.

This chain connects TRBV7-6 to TRBJ2-1; D not resolved. With 1 base removed from V and 10 bases from J, the gap between germline ends came to 8 bases. This CDR3 is built from 12 residues. The germline CDR1 and CDR2 sequences are SGHVS and FNYEAQ. CDR3 coding DNA: TGTGCCAGCAGCTTAGATTCGAGGGAGCAGTTCTTC. It encodes CASSLDSREQFF.

The rearrangement uses TRBV12-1 and TRBJ2-2; whether TRBD1, the table's D call, matches the DNA was not checked. TRBV12-1 is given as a pseudogene. CDR3 size: 19 residues. The CDR3 sequence: CASSFWTGRAGAPTGELFF. The CDR3 coding sequence is TGTGCCAGCAGCTTCTGGACAGGGAGGGCGGGGGCACCCACCGGGGAGCTGTTTTTT.

This chain uses TRBV5-4 with TRBJ2-1, with D perhaps TRBD1 (5 bases). There are 14 residues in the CDR3. Trimming left V 2 bases short and J 2 bases short, with 8 bases between. Germline assignment: CDR1 SGHNT and CDR2 YYREEE (reference sequence). The CDR3 nucleotides are TGTGCCAGCAGCTTCTCAGGGACCTACAATGAGCAGTTCTTC. Its translation is CASSFSGTYNEQFF.

V gene TRBV2 combines with J gene TRBJ1-5; D remains unclear. Trimming removed 3 bases from V and 3 bases from J, with 3 bases in between. Germline CDR1 reads SNHLY; CDR2 reads FYNNEI. The CDR3 is made up of 12 amino acids. The CDR3 loop reads CASSDNNQPQHF. The CDR3 nucleotides read TGTGCCAGCAGTGACAACAATCAGCCCCAGCATTTT.

The rearrangement uses TRBV2 and TRBJ2-1, with D perhaps TRBD1 (5 bases). Germline CDR1 reads SNHLY; CDR2 reads FYNNEI. The germline V and J ends were trimmed by 6 bases and 5 bases, with 11 bases remaining between them. The CDR3 loop spans 13 amino acids. CDR3 loop: CASSADSHNEQFF. The DNA for the CDR3 is TGTGCCAGCAGCGCCGACAGCCACAATGAGCAGTTCTTC.

The chain combines TRBV7-3 with TRBJ2-2; 9 nucleotides agree with TRBD1. Germline CDR1 is SGHTA and CDR2 is FQGTGA. CDR3 length: 15 amino acids. V trimming: 5 bases; J trimming: 4 bases; junction bases outside the gene matches: 5. CDR3 nucleotide sequence: TGTGCCAGCAGCCGACAGGGGGTTGTCACCGGGGAGCTGTTTTTT. The encoded protein is CASSRQGVVTGELFF.

A single count supports this clone. The chain has TRBV28 and TRBJ1-2; no reliable D call. The germline gives CDR1 MDHEN, CDR2 SYDVKM. The CDR3 has 15 amino acids. Trimming removed 3 bases at V and 5 bases at J, with 16 bases between. The CDR3 sequence: CASSLGTPTLYGYTF. The CDR3 DNA is TGTGCCAGCAGTTTGGGCACACCGACCCTTTATGGCTACACCTTC.

This clone was counted between two and nine times. V is TRBV6-6 and J is TRBJ1-4, with D perhaps matching TRBD1 (6 bases). The CDR3 extends over 13 amino acids. The germline V and J ends were trimmed by 10 bases and 7 bases, with 16 bases remaining between them. Germline V gene data show CDR1 as MNHNY and CDR2 as SVGAGI (reference sequence). The CDR3 loop is CATCQGSFEKLFF. The CDR3 region has the DNA TGTGCCACCTGCCAGGGGTCGTTTGAAAAACTGTTTTTT.

V and J are TRBV10-2 and TRBJ1-5, with D possibly being TRBD1 (5 bases). CDR1 is WSHSY, CDR2 SAAADI, per germline. This CDR3 has 17 amino acids. The V end was cut by 1 base, the J end by 4 bases, with 17 bases between. CDR3 bases: TGCGCCAGCAGTGAGTGGTTGGGGCAGGGAGGAAATCAGCCCCAGCATTTT. Translation: CASSEWLGQGGNQPQHF.

The chain has TRBV19 and TRBJ1-1, with 7 bases lining up with TRBD1. The CDR3 totals 17 residues. The germline V gene encodes CDR1 LNHDA and CDR2 SQIVND (reference sequence). The V gene end was trimmed by 0 bases and the J gene end by 3 bases; junction bases not matched to a gene: 10. DNA for the CDR3: TGTGCCAGTAGTATAGATCATCTTACAGGGGCCTACACTGAAGCTTTCTTT. Amino acid sequence: CASSIDHLTGAYTEAFF. The complete variable domain, with remaining parts taken from reference TRBV19 and TRBJ1-1, reads DGGITQSPKYLFRKEGQNVTLSCEQNLNHDAMYWYRQDPGQGLRLIYYSQIVNDFQKGDIAEGYSVSREKKESFPLTVTSAQKNPTAFYLCASSIDHLTGAYTEAFFGQGTRLTVV.

The chain joins TRBV11-2 to TRBJ2-5; D is ambiguous. The CDR3 has 15 amino acids. Per the germline V gene, CDR1 is SGHAT and CDR2 is FQNNGV. Deletions cut 0 bases from V and 5 bases from J, with 13 bases between. The DNA for the CDR3 is TGTGCCAGCAGCTTAGATGGAGTAGCTGGTGAGACCCAGTACTTC. It yields the protein CASSLDGVAGETQYF.

The chain employs TRBV5-6 and TRBJ2-5; D possibly corresponds to TRBD1 (6 bases). Germline assignment: CDR1 SGHDT and CDR2 YYEEEE. The CDR3 spans 16 residues. The germline V and J ends were trimmed by 3 bases and 2 bases, with 17 bases remaining between them. The CDR3 DNA reads TGTGCCAGCAGCTCCCTTGGTCGACAGGCGCAAGAGACCCAGTACTTC. This translates into CASSSLGRQAQETQYF.

The chain links TRBV5-1 to TRBJ2-5, with 11 positions matching TRBD2. Looked up from germline, CDR1 is SGHRS and CDR2 is YFSETQ. With V trimmed by 4 bases and J by 2 bases, 10 bases remained unmatched. The CDR3 totals 17 residues. DNA of the CDR3: TGCGCCAGCAGCATTGGGACTAGCGGCCCCCATCAAGAGACCCAGTACTTC. This encodes CASSIGTSGPHQETQYF.

The chain links TRBV4-1 to TRBJ2-7, with no clear D. Germline CDR1 MGHRA, CDR2 YSYEKL. The germline V and J ends were trimmed by 0 bases and 9 bases, with 9 bases remaining between them. This CDR3 region has 12 residues. The CDR3 coding sequence is TGCGCCAGCAGCCAAGATGGCCTCCGGCAGTACTTC. Amino acid sequence: CASSQDGLRQYF.

The rearrangement links TRBV5-4 to TRBJ2-3; 9 bases match TRBD2. The J segment lost 3 bases and the V segment lost 0 bases, leaving 2 bases of the junction unmatched. CDR3 size: 15 residues. The germline gives CDR1 SGHNT, CDR2 YYREEE (reference sequence). CDR3 residues: CASSLASGRTDTQYF. Here the CDR3 DNA reads TGTGCCAGCAGCTTGGCCAGCGGGAGGACAGATACGCAGTATTTT.

The V call is TRBV5-1, the J call TRBJ2-5; no reliable D call. This CDR3 has 12 amino acids. With 7 bases removed from V and 4 bases from J, the gap between germline ends came to 11 bases. Germline-derived CDR1 and CDR2 are SGHRS and YFSETQ. This CDR3 reads CASSRFGETQYF. DNA for the CDR3: TGCGCCAGCTCGAGGTTTGGAGAGACCCAGTACTTC.

The chain uses TRBV18 and TRBJ2-3; tentative D call: TRBD2 (6 bases). V shed 5 bases and J shed 2 bases, with 17 bases lying between them. Germline V gives CDR1 KGHSH, CDR2 LQKENI. This CDR3 has 16 amino acids. The CDR3 DNA reads TGTGCCAGCTCAGATAGGGGACTGCACAACACAGATACGCAGTATTTT. Translated: CASSDRGLHNTDTQYF.

This chain links TRBV3-1 (or the pseudogene TRBV3-2) with TRBJ1-1; D is uncertain. Germline V gene lookup returns CDR1 LGHDT and CDR2 YNNKEL (reference sequence). The CDR3 is 15 amino acids. Trimming took off 4 bases at V and 0 bases at J, with 12 bases between the two ends. In nucleotides, the CDR3 is TGTGCCAGCAGCCCCCTTCGGGATATGAACACTGAAGCTTTCTTT. The encoded protein is CASSPLRDMNTEAFF.

The rearrangement uses TRBV7-3 and TRBJ2-7, with 7 positions matching TRBD2. Germline trimming cut 2 bases from V and 4 bases from J; bases unmatched to any gene: 8. CDR1 and CDR2 from the germline V gene are SGHTA and FQGTGA. The CDR3 runs 15 residues. The CDR3 bases are TGTGCCAGCAGCTTACAGGCCGGGGGGAGGTACGAGCAGTACTTC. It encodes CASSLQAGGRYEQYF.

The chain carries TRBV29-1 and TRBJ2-5, with 15 bases that match TRBD2. The CDR3 consists of 14 residues. The V segment lost 6 bases and the J segment 5 bases; nucleotides outside the gene matches: 4. The germline gives CDR1 SQVTM, CDR2 ANQGSEA. DNA for the CDR3: TGCAGCGTCGGGACTAGCGGGAGGAGGGAGACCCAGTACTTC. This encodes CSVGTSGRRETQYF.

This chain connects TRBV5-1 to TRBJ1-5, with D unclear. Deletions cut 4 bases from V and 0 bases from J, with 11 bases between. Germline V gene sequence: CDR1 SGHRS, CDR2 YFSETQ. The CDR3 contains 15 residues. CDR3 coding DNA: TGCGCCAGCAGCCCGACGGGGAATAGCAATCAGCCCCAGCATTTT. Translation: CASSPTGNSNQPQHF.

The genes are TRBV21-1 and TRBJ2-4; the DNA was not compared with TRBD1, the D call given in the table. TRBV21-1 is shown as a pseudogene. This CDR3 comprises 13 residues. CDR3 sequence reads: CASITDRRNIQYF. The CDR3 region has the DNA TGTGCCAGCATCACGGACAGGAGAAACATTCAGTACTTC.

The V gene is TRBV7-2, the J gene TRBJ2-1, with TRBD2 identical over 10 bases. Germline CDR1 is SGHTA and CDR2 is FQGNSA. The CDR3 contains 17 residues. V lost 1 base to trimming and J lost 5 bases; unmatched junction nucleotides: 8. DNA of the CDR3: TGTGCCAGCAGCTTAGGGGCTAGCGGGAGAACCCACAATGAGCAGTTCTTC. It translates to CASSLGASGRTHNEQFF. The entire variable domain, with the rest obtained from reference TRBV7-2 and TRBJ2-1, is as follows: GAGVSQSPSNKVTEKGKDVELRCDPISGHTALYWYRQSLGQGLEFLIYFQGNSAPDKSGLPSDRFSAERTGGSVSTLTIQRTQQEDSAVYLCASSLGASGRTHNEQFFGPGTRLTVL.

The chain couples TRBV28 to TRBJ2-7, with TRBD2 identical over 10 bases. V shed 6 bases, J shed 3 bases, and the junction held 5 bases outside the gene matches. Germline CDR1 and CDR2: MDHEN and SYDVKM. The CDR3 has 14 residues. The CDR3 nucleotides read TGTGCCAGCAGAGGGACTAGCGAACGCTACGAGCAGTACTTC. This sequence encodes CASRGTSERYEQYF.